The source of this T cell receptor beta chain is a study of blood T cell repertoires in COVID-19. At the level of the study: There were acute and convalescent COVID-19 samples, and they came from the United States, Italy and Spain. The analysed material was cDNA or gDNA that came from T cells, B-cell-depleted T cells, or PBMCs.

How the authors handled the data: Reference gene primers were amplified, and this amplification served to estimate nucleated cell counts. Profiling relied on immunoSEQ multiplex PCR, and the TCRdb table lists in-frame clones only, not all of them. V and J calls and clone size are copied from that table; D and trimming were computed from the DNA. The top ten hold more than 3% of the sample, which has 100,000 to 150,000 clones, about 86% seen once. Germline V gene sequence: CDR1 SGHVS, CDR2 FQNEAQ. With 5 bases removed from V and 6 bases from J, the gap between germline ends came to 19 bases. This CDR3 has 15 amino acids.

The chain joins TRBV7-8 to TRBJ1-1; a weak D match, TRBD1 (5 bases). This clonotype was obtained from a woman aged 45-60 years with acute or convalescent COVID-19. Sequenced: peripheral blood. The CDR3: CASSQPRAMGAEAFF. The CDR3 nucleotides read TGTGCCAGCAGCCAGCCCAGGGCGATGGGCGCTGAAGCTTTCTTT.